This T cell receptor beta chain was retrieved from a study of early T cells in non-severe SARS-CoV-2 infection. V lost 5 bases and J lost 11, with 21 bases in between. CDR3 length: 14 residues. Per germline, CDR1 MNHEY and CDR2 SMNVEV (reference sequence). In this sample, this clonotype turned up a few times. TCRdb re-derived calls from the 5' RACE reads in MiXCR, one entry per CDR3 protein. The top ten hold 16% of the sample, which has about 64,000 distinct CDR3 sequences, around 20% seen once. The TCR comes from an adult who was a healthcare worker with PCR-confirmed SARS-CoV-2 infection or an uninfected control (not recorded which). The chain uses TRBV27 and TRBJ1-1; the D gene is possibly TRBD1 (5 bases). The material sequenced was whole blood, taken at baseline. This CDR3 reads CASSRETDQKGAFF. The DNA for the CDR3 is TGTGCCAGCAGTAGAGAGACAGATCAAAAGGGGGCTTTCTTT.